This entry lists 9 T cell receptor beta chains sequenced from one sample in a study of T cells in Graves' hyperthyroidism and ophthalmopathy. Researchers took RNA transcripts and amplified the TCR beta CDR3 regions from them. The study used the HTBI primer set for a first-round RT-PCR of the TCR CDR3. MiXCR was run by TCRdb on the multiplex PCR reads, yielding one entry per CDR3 protein. There are 550,000 to 600,000 distinct CDR3 sequences in the sample; 13% to 15% occur only once, and around 7% lies in the top ten. The sample consisted of blood. The receptors derive from a woman younger than 35 with Graves' ophthalmopathy.

There are a few counts of this clonotype. The chain is built from TRBV10-3 and TRBJ2-7, with a possible D match to TRBD1 (5 bases). The V gene lost 8 bases and the J gene lost 2 bases, with 13 bases spanning the gap. This CDR3 is built from 13 residues. The germline V gene encodes CDR1 ENHRY and CDR2 SYGVKD. The CDR3 region is CAIGAHEAYEQYF. CDR3 DNA sequence: TGTGCCATCGGGGCCCACGAGGCCTACGAGCAGTACTTC.

This clonotype was seen many times. The CDR3 region is CASSQLAGPSTDTQYF. In nucleotides, the CDR3 is TGTGCCAGCAGTCAACTAGCGGGTCCTAGCACAGATACGCAGTATTTT. This chain connects TRBV12-3 or TRBV12-4 to TRBJ2-3; 9 positions agree with TRBD2. There are 16 residues in the CDR3. V shed 5 bases and J 0 bases; nucleotides not matched to a gene: 6.

The V gene is TRBV10-3, the J gene TRBJ2-6; D possibly corresponds to TRBD1 (5 bases). Per germline, CDR1 ENHRY and CDR2 SYGVKD. With 5 bases removed from V and 0 bases from J, the gap between germline ends came to 17 bases. This CDR3 comprises 18 residues. The CDR3 reads CAISYDSPLTSGANVLTF. CDR3 coding DNA: TGTGCCATCAGTTACGACAGCCCTCTTACCTCTGGGGCCAACGTCCTGACTTTC.

This sequence joins TRBV13 and TRBJ2-7; D may be TRBD1 or TRBD2 (6 bases each). Trimming removed 5 bases from V and 5 bases from J, with 19 bases in between. The CDR3 has 15 residues. Germline V CDR1 and CDR2: PRHDT, FYEKMQ (reference sequence). The DNA for the CDR3 is TGTGCCAGCAGCCTTAGATGGGGGGCGCCCCACGAGCAGTACTTC. Amino acids: CASSLRWGAPHEQYF.

V usage is TRBV27 and J usage is TRBJ1-5; D gene uncertain. Deletions cut 5 bases from V and 7 bases from J, with 15 bases between. Germline assignment: CDR1 MNHEY and CDR2 SMNVEV (reference sequence). This CDR3 comprises 14 residues. The CDR3 coding sequence is TGTGCCAGCAGTACGTATGGGCCTGGGCAGCCCCAGCATTTT. This encodes CASSTYGPGQPQHF.

This clonotype was detected only a few times. The rearrangement links TRBV4-1 to TRBJ2-1; 16 bases match TRBD2. Germline lookup yields CDR1 MGHRA and CDR2 YSYEKL. CDR3 length equals 18 residues. J was trimmed by 7 bases and V by 3 bases; bases with no gene match: 9. The chain's CDR3 is CASSHRGGLAGGPNEQFF. Here the CDR3 DNA reads TGCGCCAGCAGCCATCGGGGGGGACTAGCGGGAGGGCCTAATGAGCAGTTCTTC.

This clonotype has more than one count but fewer than ten. A read error may account for a junction end that differs from germline. The chain combines TRBV7-9 with TRBJ2-5, with D perhaps matching TRBD2 (5 bases). The CDR3 is 15 amino acids. The germline V gene has CDR1 SEHNR and CDR2 FQNEAQ (reference sequence). For the CDR3, the DNA is TGTGCCAGCAGCTTGCACACCCTCATAGGAGCGGACCTGCACTTC. Residues: CASSLHTLIGADLHF. The variable domain in full, completed from reference TRBV7-9 and TRBJ2-5, reads DTGVSQNPRHKITKRGQNVTFRCDPISEHNRLYWYRQTLGQGPEFLTYFQNEAQLEKSRLLSDRFSAERPKGSFSTLEIQRTEQGDSAMYLCASSLHTLIGADLHFGPGTRLLVL.

The table lists this clonotype with many counts. The chain recombines TRBV20-1 with TRBJ1-5, with D possibly being TRBD1 (5 bases). Trimming removed 6 bases from V and 7 bases from J, with 16 bases in between. CDR3 length equals 13 residues. CDR1 is DFQATT and CDR2 is SNEGSKA in the germline V gene (reference sequence). The CDR3 loop is CSARTGGEQPQHF. DNA for the CDR3: TGCAGTGCCAGAACCGGGGGGGAACAGCCCCAGCATTTT.

This clonotype was counted many times. The chain carries TRBV14 and TRBJ1-2, with D hard to call. Germline V lookup: CDR1 SGHDN, CDR2 FVKESK. The V gene lost 1 base and the J gene lost 3 bases, with 9 bases spanning the gap. The CDR3 consists of 14 residues. CDR3 nucleotides: TGTGCCAGCAGCCAAGGGACGCATGACTATGGCTACACCTTC. Residues: CASSQGTHDYGYTF.